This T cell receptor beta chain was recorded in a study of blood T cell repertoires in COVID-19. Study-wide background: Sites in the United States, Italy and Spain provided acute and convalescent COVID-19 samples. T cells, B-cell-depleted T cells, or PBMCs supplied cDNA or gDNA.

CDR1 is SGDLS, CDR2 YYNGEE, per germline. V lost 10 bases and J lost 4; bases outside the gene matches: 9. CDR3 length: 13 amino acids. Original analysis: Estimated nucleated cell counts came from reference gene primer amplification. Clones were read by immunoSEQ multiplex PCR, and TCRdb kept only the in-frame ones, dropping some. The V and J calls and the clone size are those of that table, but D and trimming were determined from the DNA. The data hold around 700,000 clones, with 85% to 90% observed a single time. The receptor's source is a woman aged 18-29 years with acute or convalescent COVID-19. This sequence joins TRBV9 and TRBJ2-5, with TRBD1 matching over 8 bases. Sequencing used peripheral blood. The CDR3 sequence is CAPQGALGETQYF. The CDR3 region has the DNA TGTGCCCCCCAGGGGGCGCTGGGAGAGACCCAGTACTTC.